The entry below gives a single T cell receptor (beta chain) sequence along with its context. From germline, CDR1 is LNHDA and CDR2 SQIVND (reference sequence). The trim removed 6 bases at V and 5 bases at J, leaving 10 bases unmatched. The length of the CDR3 is 15 residues. Only in-frame clones appear in the TCRdb table, and some are missing; sequencing was by immunoSEQ multiplex PCR. The sample yields roughly 410,000 clones, over 75% seen once. The data stem from a study of blood T cell repertoires in COVID-19. Background on the study: Collection of acute and convalescent COVID-19 samples took place in the United States, Italy and Spain. Nucleic acid was either cDNA or gDNA, and it came from T cells, B-cell-depleted T cells, or PBMCs.

This receptor was identified in a woman between 35 and 50 years old with COVID-19, enrolled during active disease. The sequencing sample was made of peripheral blood. The chain combines TRBV19 with TRBJ1-5; 7 bases align to TRBD1. CDR3 sequence reads: CASSPWRGLDQPQHF. CDR3 coding DNA: TGTGCCAGTAGCCCTTGGAGGGGGCTCGATCAGCCCCAGCATTTT.